Given below is one T cell receptor beta chain in context. This entry belongs to a study of blood T cell repertoires in COVID-19. The repertoire was sequenced with immunoSEQ multiplex PCR; TCRdb's copy has only in-frame clones and lacks some. This sample has roughly 65,000 clones, with about 82% found just once. Deletions cut 6 bases from V and 7 bases from J, with 14 bases between. This CDR3 contains 13 residues. Germline lookup yields CDR1 SGHNT and CDR2 YENEEA. The chain employs TRBV11-3 and TRBJ2-3; a weak D match, TRBD2 (6 bases). This TCR was recovered from a human donor in a cohort sampled during active COVID-19. The sample consisted of peripheral blood. The CDR3 sequence: CASSPTSLNTQYF. The CDR3 coding sequence is TGTGCCAGCAGTCCAACTAGCCTGAATACGCAGTATTTT.